This T cell receptor (beta chain) appears in the sequencing data of a study of T cell clonotyping in hematopoietic cell transplantation. Details on this clone: Its cognate antigen is unknown.

Overall study results and limits: After transplant, recipient diversity fell while pathologically expanded clonotypes grew through day 180. Graft donor and pretransplant recipient Inverse Simpson Index values predicted broader posttransplant TCR diversity. Cells were unsorted, so CD4 and CD8 contributions were not separated.

The repertoire was sequenced with immunoSEQ multiplex PCR; TCRdb's copy has only in-frame clones and lacks some. Among 27,000 or so clones listed, approximately 96% were seen once. The CDR3 runs to 13 residues. CDR1 GTSNPN and CDR2 SVGIG come from the germline V gene (reference sequence). Trimming stripped 3 bases from V and 5 bases from J, with 13 bases between. The material sequenced was peripheral blood mononuclear cells. This TCR was recovered from a man aged 45 to 65 in good health. Some clones in this sample may be carry-over from other donors' samples. J is TRBJ2-5 and V is TRBV30; D is possibly TRBD2 (6 bases). CDR3 region: CAWRGGARETQYF. In nucleotides, the CDR3 is TGTGCCTGGAGAGGCGGGGCGAGGGAGACCCAGTACTTC.